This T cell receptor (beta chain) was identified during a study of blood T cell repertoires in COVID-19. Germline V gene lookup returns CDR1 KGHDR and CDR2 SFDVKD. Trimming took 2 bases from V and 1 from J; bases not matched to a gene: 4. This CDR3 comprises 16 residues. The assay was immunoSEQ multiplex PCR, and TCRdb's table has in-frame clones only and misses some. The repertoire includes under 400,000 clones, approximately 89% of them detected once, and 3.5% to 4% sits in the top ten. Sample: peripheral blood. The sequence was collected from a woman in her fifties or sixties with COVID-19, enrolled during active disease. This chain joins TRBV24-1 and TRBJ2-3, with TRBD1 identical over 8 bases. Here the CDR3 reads CATSDSQGVGTDTQYF. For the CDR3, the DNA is TGTGCCACCAGTGATTCACAGGGGGTTGGCACAGATACGCAGTATTTT.